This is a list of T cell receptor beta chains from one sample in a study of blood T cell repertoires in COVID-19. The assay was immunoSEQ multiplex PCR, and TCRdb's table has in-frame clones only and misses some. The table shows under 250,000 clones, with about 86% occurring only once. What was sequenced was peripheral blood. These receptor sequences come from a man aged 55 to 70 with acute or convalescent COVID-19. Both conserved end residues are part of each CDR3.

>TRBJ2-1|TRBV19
CASTPGQGRENEQFF
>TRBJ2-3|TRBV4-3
CASSQDWGDPVHTQYF
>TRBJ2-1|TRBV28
CASSSTGLNEQFF
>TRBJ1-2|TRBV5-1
CASSLPGDDYTF
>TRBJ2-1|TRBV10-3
CAISLDYLAEQFF
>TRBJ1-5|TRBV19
CASSRLQGRNSNQPQHF
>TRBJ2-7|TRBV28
CASRWQGGYEQYF
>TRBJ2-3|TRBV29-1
CSVEDLGMGGFDTQYF
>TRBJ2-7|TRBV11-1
CASEVGYPGNEQYF
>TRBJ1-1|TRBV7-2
CASSDPGGYTEAFF
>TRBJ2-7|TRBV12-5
CASGLAGGQGLYEQYF
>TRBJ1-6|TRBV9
CASSVDRESSPLHF
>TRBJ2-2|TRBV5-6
CASRQGMNTGELFF
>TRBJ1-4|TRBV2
CASRAGITNEKLFF
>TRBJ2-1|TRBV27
CASSLAPSNEQFF
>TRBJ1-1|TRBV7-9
CASSFDRLNTEAFF
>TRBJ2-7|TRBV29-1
CSALGLGGYEQYF
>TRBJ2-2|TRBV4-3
CASSQVVSGELFF
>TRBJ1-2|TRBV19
CASSPTGQGSGYTF
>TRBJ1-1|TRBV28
CASSFPLTDLNTEAFF
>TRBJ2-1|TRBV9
CASSVGDRGRGKQFF
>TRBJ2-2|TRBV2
CASSPTSGDTGELFF
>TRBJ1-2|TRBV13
CASSAQGYGYTF
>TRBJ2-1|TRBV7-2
CASSPGTSARGGNNEQFF
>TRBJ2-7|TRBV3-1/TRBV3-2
CASSHTSGRGEQYF
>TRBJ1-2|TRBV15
CATSRDVGTGLGYGYTF
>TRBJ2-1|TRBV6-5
CASSPQGYYNEQFF
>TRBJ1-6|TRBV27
CASSQPRQGSSYNSPLHF
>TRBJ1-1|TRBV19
CASSQTGTEAFF
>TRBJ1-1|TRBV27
CASSFPGQGRGTEAFF
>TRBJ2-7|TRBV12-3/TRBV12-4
CASSPTSDEQYF
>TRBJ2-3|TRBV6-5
CASSWTGGGTDTQYF
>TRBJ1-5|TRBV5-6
CASNQVGQPQHF
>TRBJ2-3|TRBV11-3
CASSPGPDTQYF